Shown below are 31 T cell receptor beta chains from a single sample sequenced in a study of somatic mutations in cytotoxic T cells in rheumatoid arthritis (TCRdb year 2017). The library was prepared using the immunoSEQ multiplex PCR assay. This is the immuneACCESS table as TCRdb keeps it, with only in-frame sequences that have V and J called. A part of the clones is gone; compared with another copy, unresolved V genes explain less than half, and the rest is unexplained. The sample table shows approximately 18,000 clones, and 80% to 90% are seen once. In total, the top ten clones hold roughly 14% of the sample. Sequencing was performed on CD8+ T cells sorted from blood. The receptors here all came from a man aged 35 to 55 in good health.

The chain joins TRBV5-6 to TRBJ1-5; TRBD1 matches 8 bases. This CDR3 contains 15 residues. CDR1 SGHDT and CDR2 YYEEEE come from the germline V gene. V lost 2 bases and J lost 1; bases outside the gene matches: 2. The chain's CDR3 is CASSFWDRSNQPQHF. The CDR3 coding sequence is TGTGCCAGCAGCTTCTGGGACAGGAGCAATCAGCCCCAGCATTTT.

This clone was seen more than once but under ten times. The chain couples TRBV28 to TRBJ2-7; D is unresolved. Germline V gene sequence: CDR1 MDHEN, CDR2 SYDVKM. The V gene lost 3 bases and the J gene lost 0 bases, with 9 bases spanning the gap. The CDR3 is 14 residues long. Written as DNA, the CDR3 is TGTGCCAGCAGTTTGAAGGGTAACTCCTACGAGCAGTACTTC. It codes for CASSLKGNSYEQYF.

V is TRBV2 and J is TRBJ2-1, with 7 bases lining up with TRBD2. The CDR3 has 13 amino acids. V gave up 3 bases and J gave up 4 bases; unmatched junction bases: 0. Germline V gives CDR1 SNHLY, CDR2 FYNNEI. The CDR3 loop is CASSERGYNEQFF. The CDR3, as DNA: TGTGCCAGCAGTGAGCGGGGGTACAATGAGCAGTTCTTC.

The chain has TRBV7-9 and TRBJ2-1; D is ambiguous. This CDR3 contains 11 residues. Trimming took 4 bases from V and 8 from J, leaving 6 bases between them. In germline, CDR1 is SEHNR, CDR2 FQNEAQ (reference sequence). This CDR3 is CASSSVHEQFF. In DNA, the CDR3 is TGTGCCAGCAGCTCAGTTCATGAGCAGTTCTTC.

The rearrangement joins TRBV27 to TRBJ2-7; 11 bases match TRBD2. The germline V gene has CDR1 MNHEY and CDR2 SMNVEV (reference sequence). The CDR3 length is 16 residues. V was clipped by 2 bases and J by 3 bases; unmatched bases: 6. The CDR3 DNA reads as TGTGCCAGCAGTTTAGGGACTAGCGGAACCTACTACGAGCAGTACTTC. It translates to CASSLGTSGTYYEQYF.

The J gene is TRBJ2-3, the V gene TRBV27, with D possibly matching TRBD2 (5 bases). The V end lost 2 bases, the J end lost 4 bases, and 13 bases lay between the germline ends. The CDR3 loop spans 15 amino acids. Per germline, CDR1 MNHEY and CDR2 SMNVEV (reference sequence). The CDR3 spells CASSLRGRRADTQYF. The CDR3 nucleotides are TGTGCCAGCAGTTTACGGGGTCGGCGCGCAGATACGCAGTATTTT.

V gene TRBV27 combines with J gene TRBJ1-5, with D unresolved. Between the trimmed V and J ends, which lost 4 bases and 0 bases, there was a span of 4 bases. The CDR3 sequence is 13 residues long. Germline V gene lookup returns CDR1 MNHEY and CDR2 SMNVEV (reference sequence). The CDR3 spells CASSSYSNQPQHF. The CDR3 DNA reads TGTGCCAGCAGTTCATATAGCAATCAGCCCCAGCATTTT.

This rearrangement joins TRBV13 to TRBJ2-7; 9 bases match TRBD1. V was clipped by 1 base and J by 3 bases; unmatched bases: 4. In germline, CDR1 is PRHDT, CDR2 FYEKMQ (reference sequence). The CDR3 sequence is 15 residues long. As DNA, the CDR3 is TGTGCCAGCAGCTTAGTGGGACAGGGAATCTACGAGCAGTACTTC. Amino acid sequence: CASSLVGQGIYEQYF.

This clone turned up a few times. The CDR3 sequence is CASSLLVREETQYF. The CDR3 bases are TGTGCCAGCAGTTTATTAGTCAGGGAAGAGACCCAGTACTTC. V gene TRBV28 combines with J gene TRBJ2-5; D is perhaps TRBD1 (5 bases). CDR1 is MDHEN, CDR2 SYDVKM, per germline. The V end was cut by 1 base, the J end by 3 bases, with 9 bases between. The CDR3 totals 14 residues.

The chain joins TRBV15 to TRBJ1-2; D remains unclear. V dropped 3 bases and J dropped 0 bases, with 11 bases sitting between them. The CDR3 has 15 amino acids. Germline V CDR1 and CDR2: LNHNV, YYDKDF (reference sequence). Here the CDR3 reads CATSSSEGSNYGYTF. The CDR3 bases are TGTGCCACCAGCAGCTCGGAGGGATCTAACTATGGCTACACCTTC. The full variable domain, completed using reference TRBV15 and TRBJ1-2, is DAMVIQNPRYQVTQFGKPVTLSCSQTLNHNVMYWYQQKSSQAPKLLFHYYDKDFNNEADTPDNFQSRRPNTSFCFLDIRSPGLGDTAMYLCATSSSEGSNYGYTFGSGTRLTVV.

This chain joins TRBV5-5 and TRBJ2-7; 9 bases map to TRBD2. J was trimmed by 5 bases and V by 0 bases; bases with no gene match: 6. Per germline, CDR1 SGHKS and CDR2 YYEKEE (reference sequence). CDR3 length: 15 amino acids. The CDR3 DNA reads TGTGCCAGCAGCTTGGAGGAGACTAGCGGAAACGAGCAGTACTTC. Its protein product is CASSLEETSGNEQYF.

This clone was detected only once. The chain is built from TRBV11-2 and TRBJ2-7; unclear D gene. Trimming stripped 5 bases from V and 2 bases from J, with 13 bases between. The CDR3 runs to 14 residues. In germline, CDR1 is SGHAT, CDR2 FQNNGV. CDR3 protein: CASSQIGFTYEQYF. The CDR3 nucleotides read TGTGCCAGCAGCCAGATCGGGTTTACCTACGAGCAGTACTTC.

The chain employs TRBV7-6 and TRBJ2-7; 7 bases are shared with TRBD2. Germline CDR1 reads SGHVS; CDR2 reads FNYEAQ. The CDR3 runs 14 residues. The junction had 7 bases not matched to a gene; V was cut back by 5 bases and J by 3 bases. For the CDR3, the DNA is TGTGCCAGCAGCCCGCGGACTAGTTTCTACGAGCAGTACTTC. Protein sequence: CASSPRTSFYEQYF.

The V call is TRBV27, the J call TRBJ1-2; D is perhaps TRBD1 (5 bases). CDR1 is MNHEY and CDR2 is SMNVEV in the germline V gene (reference sequence). This CDR3 is built from 14 residues. Trimming pared 7 bases from V and 7 bases from J, leaving 19 bases between. In nucleotides, the CDR3 is TGTGCCAGCAAAGCAGGGCAGGGTAATCTTGGCTACACCTTC. Its translation is CASKAGQGNLGYTF.

This chain connects TRBV7-6 to TRBJ2-2; 7 bases agree with TRBD2. The germline CDR1 and CDR2 sequences are SGHVS and FNYEAQ. The length of the CDR3 is 14 residues. Trimming at V came to 6 bases and at J to 6 bases, leaving 7 bases not matched to a gene. CDR3 region: CASRSGLDSGELFF. The CDR3 DNA is TGTGCCAGCAGGTCCGGACTAGATTCCGGGGAGCTGTTTTTT.

V gene TRBV28 combines with J gene TRBJ1-2; weak D call: TRBD1 (6 bases). This CDR3 has 17 amino acids. The germline CDR1 and CDR2 sequences are MDHEN and SYDVKM. Trimming cost V 3 bases and J 6 bases, with 23 bases left between them. CDR3 DNA sequence: TGTGCCAGCAGTTTCATGGGGGGCAGGGTCCTAATCAATGGCTACACCTTC. Translation gives CASSFMGGRVLINGYTF.

CDR3 in amino acids: CASSIDPEALNTEAFF. The DNA of the CDR3 is TGTGCCAGTAGTATAGATCCGGAGGCTTTGAACACTGAAGCTTTCTTT. V usage is TRBV19 and J usage is TRBJ1-1; unclear D gene. This CDR3 comprises 16 residues. Germline V lookup: CDR1 LNHDA, CDR2 SQIVND (reference sequence). Trimming shortened V by 0 bases and J by 0 bases, and 11 bases separated the two germline ends.

This clone was observed a few times. The chain links TRBV27 to TRBJ1-5; TRBD1 is a possible D gene (5 bases). CDR1 is MNHEY, CDR2 SMNVEV, per germline (reference sequence). CDR3 length: 12 amino acids. V was cut by 8 bases and J by 5 bases, with 10 bases left in between. CDR3 loop: CASGPQDQPQHF. In nucleotides, the CDR3 is TGTGCCAGCGGCCCACAGGATCAGCCCCAGCATTTT.

The chain links TRBV28 to TRBJ2-2; 9 bases fit TRBD2. The CDR3 runs 16 residues. Germline V gene data show CDR1 as MDHEN and CDR2 as SYDVKM. V was clipped by 2 bases and J by 1 base; unmatched bases: 2. The CDR3 region has the DNA TGTGCCAGCAGTTTAGGACTAGCGAGGAACACCGGGGAGCTGTTTTTT. This encodes CASSLGLARNTGELFF. The full variable domain, completed using reference TRBV28 and TRBJ2-2, is DVKVTQSSRYLVKRTGEKVFLECVQDMDHENMFWYRQDPGLGLRLIYFSYDVKMKEKGDIPEGYSVSREKKERFSLILESASTNQTSMYLCASSLGLARNTGELFFGEGSRLTVL.

The CDR3 reads CATSRDLGGGYDQPQHF. Here the CDR3 DNA reads TGTGCCACCAGCAGAGATTTGGGGGGCGGGTATGATCAGCCCCAGCATTTT. V usage is TRBV15 and J usage is TRBJ1-5, with D perhaps matching TRBD1 (6 bases). Germline-derived CDR1 and CDR2 are LNHNV and YYDKDF (reference sequence). The germline V and J ends were trimmed by 0 bases and 5 bases, with 17 bases remaining between them. The CDR3 spans 17 residues.

J is TRBJ1-1 and V is TRBV4-3; D not certain. Trimming cost V 2 bases and J 5 bases, with 18 bases left between them. The CDR3 is made up of 16 amino acids. The germline V gene has CDR1 LGHNA and CDR2 YSLEER. The CDR3 region has the DNA TGCGCCAGCAGCCAAACCCTTTGGGGAAAGTGGACTGAAGCTTTCTTT. As protein: CASSQTLWGKWTEAFF.

V is TRBV13 and J is TRBJ2-3; the D is unclear. The V end was cut by 5 bases, the J end by 7 bases, with 22 bases between. The CDR3 is made up of 16 amino acids. Germline CDR1 is PRHDT and CDR2 is FYEKMQ (reference sequence). In DNA form, the CDR3 reads TGTGCCAGCAGCACCCACCCCGGGTCCAACAACTATACGCAGTATTTT. Its translation is CASSTHPGSNNYTQYF.

This clone was seen more than once but under ten times. This chain uses TRBV4-3 with TRBJ2-1, with 10 bases lining up with TRBD2. The trim removed 0 bases at V and 4 bases at J, leaving 3 bases unmatched. The CDR3 sequence is 16 residues long. Germline CDR1 and CDR2: LGHNA and YSLEER. The CDR3 protein is CASSQDGLAVYNEQFF. The CDR3 DNA reads TGCGCCAGCAGCCAAGACGGACTAGCGGTGTACAATGAGCAGTTCTTC.

The V and J genes are TRBV28 and TRBJ2-3, with 8 bases fitting TRBD2. Germline trimming cut 2 bases from V and 1 base from J; bases unmatched to any gene: 8. The CDR3 consists of 17 residues. The germline V gene encodes CDR1 MDHEN and CDR2 SYDVKM. Here the CDR3 DNA reads TGTGCCAGCAGTTTAGAGGCCACTAGCGGCCGCACAGATACGCAGTATTTT. Protein: CASSLEATSGRTDTQYF.

This clone has only a few counts. V is TRBV27 and J is TRBJ2-7; 10 bases line up with TRBD1. J was trimmed by 6 bases and V by 7 bases; bases with no gene match: 12. This CDR3 region has 15 residues. Germline assignment: CDR1 MNHEY and CDR2 SMNVEV (reference sequence). The chain's CDR3 is CASTETGGTGGEQYF. DNA for the CDR3: TGTGCCAGCACCGAGACAGGGGGCACAGGAGGCGAGCAGTACTTC.

Note on this clone: The sample holds other DNA sequences that translate to the same CDR3. The gene calls are TRBV11-2 and TRBJ2-1, with D maybe TRBD2 (6 bases). The CDR3 is 12 residues long. Germline CDR1 is SGHAT and CDR2 is FQNNGV. With 5 bases removed from V and 7 bases from J, the gap between germline ends came to 9 bases. The DNA for the CDR3 is TGTGCCAGCAGCAGACTAGTAAATGAGCAGTTCTTC. Its translation is CASSRLVNEQFF.

The chain carries TRBV4-1 and TRBJ2-1; D ambiguous. Germline CDR1 reads MGHRA; CDR2 reads YSYEKL. This CDR3 region has 14 residues. V lost 4 bases, J lost 5 bases, and 12 bases lay in between. CDR3 in amino acids: CASSLRIQDNEQFF. The CDR3 DNA follows: TGCGCCAGCAGCCTAAGAATCCAGGACAATGAGCAGTTCTTC.

The chain is built from TRBV7-9 and TRBJ2-1; D possibly corresponds to TRBD2 (6 bases). The CDR3 spans 18 residues. Per germline, CDR1 SEHNR and CDR2 FQNEAQ (reference sequence). The V gene lost 8 bases and the J gene lost 6 bases, with 29 bases spanning the gap. Here the CDR3 reads CASEPIGEGLEGGNEQFF. For the CDR3, the DNA is TGTGCCAGCGAACCCATCGGCGAGGGGCTCGAGGGAGGCAATGAGCAGTTCTTC.

V usage is TRBV6-5 and J usage is TRBJ2-5, with 13 bases that match TRBD2. The CDR3 spans 16 residues. Germline V gene sequence: CDR1 MNHEY, CDR2 SVGAGI. The J segment lost 4 bases and the V segment lost 4 bases, leaving 6 bases of the junction unmatched. Written as DNA, the CDR3 is TGTGCCAGCAGTTCTGAGACTAGCGGGAGGAGAGAGACCCAGTACTTC. It codes for CASSSETSGRRETQYF.

In DNA, the CDR3 is TGTGCCAGCAGCTTAGCTGGAGCGGGAGGGCCCACAGATACGCAGTATTTT. It yields the protein CASSLAGAGGPTDTQYF. The chain carries TRBV7-9 and TRBJ2-3; 10 bases map to TRBD2. The CDR3 extends over 17 amino acids. Germline V gives CDR1 SEHNR, CDR2 FQNEAQ (reference sequence). The V and J ends lost 0 bases and 2 bases, in that order; junction bases with no gene match: 5.

The chain employs TRBV14 and TRBJ2-7; 9 nucleotides align to TRBD1. Germline V gene data show CDR1 as SGHDN and CDR2 as FVKESK. This CDR3 region has 14 residues. With 4 bases clipped from V and 2 bases from J, the junction kept 3 bases outside the gene matches. DNA for the CDR3: TGTGCCAGCAGCCCGGGACAGGGCACCTACGAGCAGTACTTC. Translation: CASSPGQGTYEQYF. The variable domain in full, with the rest retrieved from reference TRBV14 and TRBJ2-7, is EAGVTQFPSHSVIEKGQTVTLRCDPISGHDNLYWYRRVMGKEIKFLLHFVKESKQDESGMPNNRFLAERTGGTYSTLKVQPAELEDSGVYFCASSPGQGTYEQYFGPGTRLTVT.